This TCR beta chain stems from a study of blood T cells in healthy people across ages. Study in general: The capture of about one barcoded beta molecule per two T cells was achieved by template switching.

Per the germline V gene, CDR1 is SGHRS and CDR2 is YFSETQ. There are 16 residues in the CDR3. V shed 3 bases, J shed 1 base, and the junction held 5 bases outside the gene matches. About this clonotype itself: What it recognizes is unknown.

It was with a sample-barcoded 5' primer and a J-beta primer mix that a second PCR of about 7 to 12 cycles was run. TCRdb re-derived calls from the 5' RACE reads in MiXCR, one entry per CDR3 protein. The sample lists about a million distinct CDR3 sequences; 35% to 45% were seen once. Points from the study as a whole: Leaving the PBMCs unsorted stopped any conclusive comparison of naive versus antigen-experienced cells. Aged donors had fewer naive CD4+ cells and lower diversity than long-lived donors. The unknown donor CMV status may have confounded expanded clonotype changes.

The chain carries TRBV5-1 and TRBJ2-2, with 8 bases fitting TRBD1. Material for sequencing was blood. The origin of this receptor is a man aged 18-30 years in good health. The CDR3 loop reads CASSSGTGMNTGELFF. The DNA of the CDR3 is TGCGCCAGCAGCTCAGGGACAGGAATGAACACCGGGGAGCTGTTTTTT.